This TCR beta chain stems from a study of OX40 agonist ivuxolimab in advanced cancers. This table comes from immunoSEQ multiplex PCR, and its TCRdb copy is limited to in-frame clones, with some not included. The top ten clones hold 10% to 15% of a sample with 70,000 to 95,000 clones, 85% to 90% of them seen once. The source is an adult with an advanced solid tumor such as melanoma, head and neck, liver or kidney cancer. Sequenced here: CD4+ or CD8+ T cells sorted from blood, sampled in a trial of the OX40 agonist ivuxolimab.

The CDR3 loop is CASSLGQGLITDTQYF. CDR3 coding DNA: TGTGCCAGCAGCTTGGGACAGGGGCTAATCACAGATACGCAGTATTTT. The rearrangement uses TRBV7-6 and TRBJ2-3; 10 nucleotides line up with TRBD1. The V gene end was trimmed by 3 bases and the J gene end by 2 bases; junction bases not matched to a gene: 5. Germline V gene sequence: CDR1 SGHVS, CDR2 FNYEAQ. The CDR3 loop spans 16 amino acids.